The 3 T cell receptor beta chains below all came from one sample that was sequenced in a study of T cells after yellow fever vaccination. TCRdb ran MiXCR on the 5' RACE reads and lists one entry per CDR3 protein. This table has around 320,000 distinct CDR3 sequences, approximately 12% appearing once. Here the sequenced sample was CD4+ T cells sorted from PBMCs, taken 45 days after the yellow fever booster vaccination. All receptors derive from a man aged 18 to 29 who received the YFV17D yellow fever vaccine.

The rearrangement joins TRBV7-2 to TRBJ2-5, with 8 nucleotides matching TRBD1. Trimming took 5 bases from V and 5 from J; bases not matched to a gene: 16. The CDR3 length is 17 residues. The V gene's germline CDR1 is SGHTA and CDR2 FQGNSA. The DNA for the CDR3 is TGTGCCAGCAGCCAACGGCGGGCGACAGGGGTTGGGGAGACCCAGTACTTC. Its translation: CASSQRRATGVGETQYF. Based on the CDR3 plus reference TRBV7-2 and TRBJ2-5, the full variable domain is GAGVSQSPSNKVTEKGKDVELRCDPISGHTALYWYRQSLGQGLEFLIYFQGNSAPDKSGLPSDRFSAERTGGSVSTLTIQRTQQEDSAVYLCASSQRRATGVGETQYFGPGTRLLVL.

The chain uses TRBV7-6 and TRBJ2-5, with D maybe TRBD1 (5 bases). CDR3 length: 16 residues. The V gene lost 3 bases and the J gene lost 3 bases, with 17 bases spanning the gap. CDR1 is SGHVS and CDR2 is FNYEAQ in the germline V gene. The CDR3 sequence is CASSFRRLGREETQYF. The CDR3 DNA sequence: TGTGCCAGCAGCTTCCGCCGGTTAGGCAGGGAAGAGACCCAGTACTTC.

This clonotype has just a few counts. The V call is TRBV5-1, the J call TRBJ2-5; 8 nucleotides align to TRBD1. Per germline, CDR1 SGHRS and CDR2 YFSETQ. CDR3 length: 18 residues. Losses at the gene ends were 4 bases for V and 1 base for J; bases not matched to a gene: 15. CDR3 residues: CASSLRSPSQGAQETQYF. CDR3 DNA sequence: TGCGCCAGCAGCCTTAGATCCCCATCCCAGGGGGCCCAAGAGACCCAGTACTTC.